This entry is about one TCR beta chain. Sequencing relied on a cDNA template that was reverse transcribed from extracted RNA. Generated by immunoSEQ multiplex PCR, the TCRdb table keeps only in-frame clones and is missing some. The data hold 110,000 to 150,000 clones, with roughly three fifths observed a single time. Sampling of alopecia areata patients yielded lesional scalp punch biopsies as well as peripheral blood. This entry is derived from a study of CD8+ T cells in alopecia areata. The germline V gene has CDR1 SNHLY and CDR2 FYNNEI. Trimming took 2 bases from V and 5 from J, leaving 15 bases between them. The CDR3 spans 15 residues.

The source of this sequence is a human donor with alopecia areata. The rearrangement links TRBV2 to TRBJ1-1; D perhaps matches TRBD1 (6 bases). The source was CD4+ T cells sorted from blood, collected at week 0. The CDR3 bases are TGTGCCAGCAGTGAATTCAGGGGACGGGGGACTGAAGCTTTCTTT. This codes for CASSEFRGRGTEAFF. Complete variable domain (other parts from reference TRBV2 and TRBJ1-1): EPEVTQTPSHQVTQMGQEVILRCVPISNHLYFYWYRQILGQKVEFLVSFYNNEISEKSEIFDDQFSVERPDGSNFTLKIRSTKLEDSAMYFCASSEFRGRGTEAFFGQGTRLTVV.